Below, one T cell receptor (beta chain) is given with its context. Assay: immunoSEQ multiplex PCR; the TCRdb copy retains only in-frame clones and omits some. The data hold 130,000 or so clones, with 75% to 95% observed a single time. The sample is drawn from a study of control samples from healthy donors and cancer patients. Trimming cost V 1 base and J 1 base, with 12 bases left between them. Germline loops: CDR1 SGHKS, CDR2 YYEKEE (reference sequence). This CDR3 region has 15 residues. The chain is built from TRBV5-5 and TRBJ2-7, with TRBD1 as a possible D gene (6 bases). The material sequenced was blood. This receptor was identified in a man aged 18-30 years in good health. The CDR3 nucleotides are TGTGCCAGCAGCTTGAGACAGGCTATATCCTACGAGCAGTACTTC. It yields the protein CASSLRQAISYEQYF.